This section outlines one T cell receptor beta chain sequence together with its context. This clone was seen only once. There is no known antigen for this receptor. Base qualities are not recorded, but no much larger clone differs from it by a single base. This record belongs to a study of blood T cell repertoires in COVID-19 (TCRdb year 2020). Some background on the complete study: Samples covering the acute and convalescent phases of COVID-19 were provided by collaborators in the United States, Italy and Spain. The sample metadata nearly always contained a de-identified subject ID, COVID-19 status, age in years and sex. The prospective study material was composed of cDNA or gDNA derived from T cells, B-cell-depleted T cells, or PBMCs. HLA class I and class II types, where available, came from metadata supplied by the sample provider rather than from assay-based typing. The repertoires were released in a freely available public database intended as a resource for research on the immune response to SARS-CoV-2. The dataset comprised deeply sampled blood TCRbeta repertoires from subjects exposed to, actively infected with, or recovered from COVID-19. The samples were drawn from two sources: the first 160 participants of the ongoing ImmuneRACE study, and over 950 subjects contributed by 6 global collaborators.

Findings and caveats that apply to the study as a whole: How much clinical and demographic metadata was included differed by source and by participant, and the metadata was provided uncurated.

Per the germline V gene (reference sequence), LNHDA is the CDR1 and SQIVND is the CDR2. Spanning cysteine to phenylalanine, the CDR3 consists of 14 amino acids. Solely the CDR3 DNA is kept, with 42 bases framed from the first base. V was cut back by 3 bases and J by 11 bases, leaving a gap of 17 bases between them. TCRbeta CDR3 regions were amplified from genomic DNA by means of the immunoSEQ Assay, a bias-controlled multiplex PCR. The study's processing was this. The number of nucleated cells in each sample was estimated by amplification of reference gene primers within the assay. Sequence reads were collapsed and filtered to measure the absolute abundance of every unique TCRbeta CDR3 rearrangement. Productive Simpson clonality was computed per sample as the square root of Simpson's diversity index over productive rearrangements. In TCRdb, the immuneACCESS table is reduced to in-frame sequences with V and J assigned. These tables do not hold every clone; where another copy was compared, an unresolved V gene accounts for under half, and the others remain unexplained. V and J calls and clone size are given by that table; D and trimming were obtained from the DNA. The sample table lists some 300,000 clones, around 90% of them with a count of one. The top ten constitute about 1% of the sample.

One collaborating source in Seattle enrolled patients during active infection and followed them longitudinally through the course of disease. Collaborating institutions collected whole blood in K2EDTA tubes following their own protocols. For TCRbeta analysis, collaborators shipped samples as frozen whole blood, isolated PBMCs, or DNA extracted from either of those sample types. The V and J genes are TRBV19 and TRBJ1-5, with TRBD1 perhaps the D gene, on 5 matching bases. The receptor comes from a woman aged 40 to 50 with COVID-19, enrolled during active disease. Sequencing used peripheral blood. The CDR3 region has the sequence CASSIPVGGMAQHF. The sequence in DNA is TGTGCCAGTAGTATCCCGGTGGGGGGGATGGCCCAGCATTTT.